These 16 T cell receptor beta chains came from one sample sequenced in a study of blood T cell repertoires in COVID-19 (dated by TCRdb to the early 2020s). Libraries were built with the immunoSEQ multiplex PCR assay. TCRdb retrieved this table from immuneACCESS and kept in-frame rearrangements only. Not all clones are present; in checked studies, unresolved V genes account for under half, and no reason is known for the remainder. The sample profile shows some 300,000 clones; roughly 91% of them were found once. The ten top clones hold approximately 2.9% of the sample. The sample comprised PBMCs or T cells enriched from blood (not recorded which). The receptors stem from a woman aged 50 to 60 who had been exposed to COVID-19.

The gene calls are TRBV5-1 and TRBJ2-5; 9 bases agree with TRBD2. Germline trimming cut 3 bases from V and 2 bases from J; bases unmatched to any gene: 5. The CDR3 consists of 15 residues. CDR1 and CDR2 from the germline V gene are SGHRS and YFSETQ. CDR3 protein: CASSWTSVAQETQYF. DNA for the CDR3: TGCGCCAGCAGCTGGACTAGCGTAGCACAAGAGACCCAGTACTTC.

This chain connects TRBV4-1 to TRBJ2-1; D gene uncertain. Germline V gene data show CDR1 as MGHRA and CDR2 as YSYEKL. The CDR3 runs 15 residues. Trimming stripped 0 bases from V and 0 bases from J, with 6 bases between. This chain's CDR3 is CASSQDVSSYNEQFF. The CDR3 coding sequence is TGCGCCAGCAGCCAAGATGTTAGCTCCTACAATGAGCAGTTCTTC.

This clone has more than one count but fewer than ten. The gene calls are TRBV7-2 and TRBJ2-5, with 11 bases fitting TRBD2. Germline V lookup: CDR1 SGHTA, CDR2 FQGNSA. The CDR3 length is 15 residues. J was trimmed by 5 bases and V by 5 bases; bases with no gene match: 7. The CDR3 protein is CASSRSGGVQETQYF. CDR3 in DNA: TGTGCCAGCAGCCGTAGCGGGGGGGTTCAGGAGACCCAGTACTTC.

The rearrangement joins TRBV19 to TRBJ1-1; TRBD1 matches 9 bases. V lost 6 bases, J lost 1 base, and 3 bases stayed unmatched. The germline V gene encodes CDR1 LNHDA and CDR2 SQIVND (reference sequence). The CDR3 is 14 amino acids. Here the CDR3 DNA reads TGTGCCAGTAGACACAGGGGGCAGAACACTGAAGCTTTCTTT. Its translation: CASRHRGQNTEAFF.

This rearrangement joins TRBV2 to TRBJ2-2; D gene ambiguous. This CDR3 comprises 13 residues. Germline V gene lookup returns CDR1 SNHLY and CDR2 FYNNEI. V lost 5 bases and J lost 6, with 10 bases in between. The CDR3 DNA reads as TGTGCCAGCAGTAACGAGTTCGCCGGGGAGCTGTTTTTT. Protein sequence: CASSNEFAGELFF.

CDR3 bases: TGTGCCAGCAGCTTACTGGACAGGGCCCAAGAGACCCAGTACTTC. Protein product: CASSLLDRAQETQYF. The rearrangement joins TRBV5-6 to TRBJ2-5; 8 nucleotides line up with TRBD1. J was trimmed by 1 base and V by 2 bases; bases with no gene match: 4. The CDR3 runs to 15 residues. Per the germline V gene, CDR1 is SGHDT and CDR2 is YYEEEE.

The rearrangement uses TRBV4-2 and TRBJ2-1, with TRBD1 matching over 9 bases. Germline CDR1 reads LGHNA; CDR2 reads YNFKEQ. This CDR3 is built from 15 residues. Unmatched junction bases numbered 3, after V lost 3 bases and J lost 3 bases. The CDR3 DNA reads as TGTGCCAGCAGCCAGGACAGGGGAAACTACAATGAGCAGTTCTTC. Its translation is CASSQDRGNYNEQFF.

The chain joins TRBV3-1 (or the pseudogene TRBV3-2) to TRBJ2-5; D uncertain. The V end was cut by 0 bases, the J end by 4 bases, with 15 bases between. This CDR3 has 16 residues. CDR1 and CDR2 (germline): LGHDT, YNNKEL (reference sequence). CDR3 residues: CASSQDLRSPLETQYF. The CDR3 nucleotides are TGTGCCAGCAGCCAAGACCTGCGGTCACCTCTAGAGACCCAGTACTTC.

This clone was seen once. The V gene is TRBV6-5, the J gene TRBJ2-3; TRBD1 is a possible D gene (6 bases). From germline, CDR1 is MNHEY and CDR2 SVGAGI. This CDR3 spans 13 amino acids. CDR3 DNA sequence: TGTTCTATCCGCGCAGGGGGCACAGATACGCAGTATTTT. It yields the protein CSIRAGGTDTQYF.

The gene calls are TRBV3-1 (or the pseudogene TRBV3-2) and TRBJ1-1; 7 nucleotides line up with TRBD1. The V gene's germline CDR1 is LGHDT and CDR2 YNNKEL (reference sequence). V shed 4 bases and J 5 bases; nucleotides not matched to a gene: 4. The CDR3 has 13 amino acids. CDR3 nucleotide sequence: TGTGCCAGCAGCCGGACAGGTTTTACTGAAGCTTTCTTT. As protein: CASSRTGFTEAFF.

CDR3 sequence reads: CASSLSSFYEQYF. DNA for the CDR3: TGTGCCAGCAGCTTGAGCTCTTTCTACGAGCAGTACTTC. The chain combines TRBV5-6 with TRBJ2-7; D uncertain. This CDR3 comprises 13 residues. V lost 1 base and J lost 3, with 8 bases in between. Germline V lookup: CDR1 SGHDT, CDR2 YYEEEE.

A single count supports this clone. The gene calls are TRBV3-1 (or the pseudogene TRBV3-2) and TRBJ1-6; possible D gene TRBD1, 5 bases. The germline V gene encodes CDR1 LGHDT and CDR2 YNNKEL (reference sequence). This CDR3 has 14 residues. V shed 1 base and J shed 6 bases, with 7 bases lying between them. In DNA, the CDR3 is TGTGCCAGCAGCCAAGGGGACTTTAATTCACCCCTCCACTTT. Translated: CASSQGDFNSPLHF.

This clone is medium-sized (0.01 to 0.1%) in the sample. J is TRBJ2-6 and V is TRBV5-4; D perhaps matches TRBD1 (6 bases). Germline assignment: CDR1 SGHNT and CDR2 YYREEE (reference sequence). The CDR3 contains 17 residues. Trimming took 0 bases from V and 0 from J, leaving 10 bases between them. CDR3 region: CASSLGDTHSGANVLTF. CDR3 sequence (DNA): TGTGCCAGCAGCTTGGGGGACACACACTCTGGGGCCAACGTCCTGACTTTC.

The V and J genes are TRBV28 and TRBJ1-2, with no clear D. Trimming stripped 5 bases from V and 3 bases from J, with 7 bases between. CDR3 length equals 12 residues. Germline V gives CDR1 MDHEN, CDR2 SYDVKM. The CDR3: CASSRQHYGYTF. Here the CDR3 DNA reads TGTGCCAGCAGTCGACAACACTATGGCTACACCTTC.

The chain links TRBV28 to TRBJ2-7; 8 positions agree with TRBD1. Germline V CDR1 and CDR2: MDHEN, SYDVKM. This CDR3 contains 14 residues. Losses at the gene ends were 5 bases for V and 3 bases for J; bases not matched to a gene: 6. The CDR3, as DNA: TGTGCCAGCAGTGTGACAGGGGCATACTACGAGCAGTACTTC. This gives the protein CASSVTGAYYEQYF.

J is TRBJ1-1 and V is TRBV7-2; TRBD1 matches at 8 bases. V dropped 5 bases and J dropped 6; count of bases not matched to a gene: 8. The length of the CDR3 is 14 residues. Germline V gene sequence: CDR1 SGHTA, CDR2 FQGNSA. The CDR3 spells CASSTTGEGPEAFF. The CDR3 coding sequence is TGTGCCAGCAGCACGACAGGGGAGGGACCTGAAGCTTTCTTT.